These 19 T cell receptor beta chains were all obtained from the same sample, sequenced in a study of blood T cell repertoires in COVID-19. Profiled with immunoSEQ multiplex PCR; TCRdb holds only in-frame clones, not every one. The profile shows roughly 330,000 clones, about 89% of them singletons. Sequencing input: PBMCs or T cells enriched from blood (not recorded which). These receptor sequences come from a woman aged 25 to 39 who had recovered from COVID-19.

The chain is built from TRBV9 and TRBJ1-2, with TRBD1 identical over 9 bases. The CDR3 runs 13 residues. Germline V CDR1 and CDR2: SGDLS, YYNGEE. J gave up 8 bases and V 4 bases, and 6 bases lay outside the gene matches. CDR3 loop: CASSLRTGEGYTF. CDR3 DNA sequence: TGTGCCAGCAGCCTCCGGACAGGGGAAGGCTACACCTTC.

The V and J genes are TRBV9 and TRBJ2-5, with TRBD1 as a possible D gene (6 bases). V lost 4 bases, J lost 1 base, and 17 bases lay in between. Germline V gene sequence: CDR1 SGDLS, CDR2 YYNGEE. This CDR3 spans 16 amino acids. CDR3 nucleotides: TGTGCCAGCAGCCTGGGGGCAGGAGCGCGCCAAGAGACCCAGTACTTC. This codes for CASSLGAGARQETQYF.

J is TRBJ1-1 and V is TRBV4-2, with 7 bases lining up with TRBD1. The germline V gene encodes CDR1 LGHNA and CDR2 YNFKEQ. CDR3 size: 16 residues. V gave up 4 bases and J gave up 1 base; unmatched junction bases: 9. The CDR3 coding sequence is TGTGCCAGCAGCCGATTCCACAGGGGACGGAACACTGAAGCTTTCTTT. It translates to CASSRFHRGRNTEAFF.

This clone appeared a few times. This chain links TRBV5-1 with TRBJ2-7, with D possibly being TRBD1 (6 bases). Germline V gene data show CDR1 as SGHRS and CDR2 as YFSETQ. The CDR3 consists of 12 residues. V dropped 3 bases and J dropped 6 bases, with 10 bases sitting between them. The CDR3 DNA follows: TGCGCCAGCAGCTCCTCAGGGGTCGAGCAGTACTTC. It yields the protein CASSSSGVEQYF.

The rearrangement links TRBV2 to TRBJ2-1; unclear D gene. V was shortened by 1 base and J by 9 bases, with 7 bases between the two germline ends. Per germline, CDR1 SNHLY and CDR2 FYNNEI. This CDR3 spans 12 amino acids. CDR3: CASSEVVSEQFF. CDR3 nucleotides: TGTGCCAGCAGTGAAGTAGTAAGTGAGCAGTTCTTC.

The chain has TRBV7-6 and TRBJ2-2; possibly TRBD1 for D (5 bases). CDR3 length equals 13 residues. From germline, CDR1 is SGHVS and CDR2 FNYEAQ. V shed 6 bases and J shed 7 bases, with 12 bases lying between them. The CDR3 here is CASSESGIGELFF. DNA for the CDR3: TGTGCCAGCAGTGAGTCAGGGATCGGGGAGCTGTTTTTT.

V and J are TRBV11-3 and TRBJ2-7, with TRBD1 matching 8 bases. Looked up from germline, CDR1 is SGHNT and CDR2 is YENEEA. V lost 1 base, J lost 6 bases, and 8 bases stayed unmatched. The CDR3 has 15 residues. CDR3: CASSLGPGTGSEQYF. The CDR3 nucleotides read TGTGCCAGCAGCTTAGGACCAGGGACAGGCAGCGAGCAGTACTTC. Based on the CDR3 plus reference TRBV11-3 and TRBJ2-7, the full variable domain is EAGVVQSPRYKIIEKKQPVAFWCNPISGHNTLYWYLQNLGQGPELLIRYENEEAVDDSQLPKDRFSAERLKGVDSTLKIQPAELGDSAVYLCASSLGPGTGSEQYFGPGTRLTVT.

The chain's CDR3 is CASSLVGTLNTGELFF. CDR3 sequence (DNA): TGTGCCAGCAGCTTAGTCGGGACACTGAACACCGGGGAGCTGTTTTTT. The chain carries TRBV7-2 and TRBJ2-2, with a possible D match to TRBD1 (6 bases). In germline, CDR1 is SGHTA, CDR2 FQGNSA. V shed 1 base and J shed 1 base, with 10 bases lying between them. This CDR3 spans 16 amino acids.

This clone turned up a few times. This chain joins TRBV5-1 and TRBJ1-1; no definite D call. Germline lookup yields CDR1 SGHRS and CDR2 YFSETQ. This CDR3 comprises 15 residues. V was cut by 5 bases and J by 0 bases, with 14 bases left in between. The CDR3 sequence: CASSAGRIMNTEAFF. In nucleotides, the CDR3 is TGCGCCAGCAGTGCAGGTCGGATAATGAACACTGAAGCTTTCTTT.

V is TRBV6-5 and J is TRBJ1-3; D ambiguous. V lost 0 bases to trimming and J lost 2 bases, with 8 bases between them. Germline V lookup: CDR1 MNHEY, CDR2 SVGAGI. The CDR3 has 15 amino acids. CDR3 amino acids: CASSYSSEPGNTIYF. CDR3 DNA sequence: TGTGCCAGCAGTTACTCTTCTGAGCCTGGAAACACCATATATTTT.

V and J are TRBV9 and TRBJ2-3; the match to TRBD2 covers 9 bases. After removal of 3 bases from V and 3 bases from J, the junction contained 5 bases not matched to a gene. Per the germline V gene, CDR1 is SGDLS and CDR2 is YYNGEE. This CDR3 contains 15 residues. CDR3: CASSAFSGGTDTQYF. The DNA for the CDR3 is TGTGCCAGCAGCGCCTTTAGCGGGGGAACAGATACGCAGTATTTT.

The rearrangement links TRBV28 to TRBJ1-4; D may be TRBD1 (5 bases). Germline V gene lookup returns CDR1 MDHEN and CDR2 SYDVKM. This CDR3 is built from 14 residues. V gave up 3 bases and J gave up 7 bases, with 12 bases separating them. In DNA, the CDR3 is TGTGCCAGCAGTTTGCAGGGCTCTCGTGAAAAACTGTTTTTT. It is translated as CASSLQGSREKLFF. The whole variable domain, remainder taken from reference TRBV28 and TRBJ1-4, is DVKVTQSSRYLVKRTGEKVFLECVQDMDHENMFWYRQDPGLGLRLIYFSYDVKMKEKGDIPEGYSVSREKKERFSLILESASTNQTSMYLCASSLQGSREKLFFGSGTQLSVL.

V usage is TRBV7-2 and J usage is TRBJ2-1; 9 nucleotides line up with TRBD2. V lost 1 base and J lost 4; bases outside the gene matches: 8. Per the germline V gene, CDR1 is SGHTA and CDR2 is FQGNSA. This CDR3 has 17 residues. The CDR3 bases are TGTGCCAGCAGCTTAGTGTTGATAGCGGGAGATTACAATGAGCAGTTCTTC. It specifies CASSLVLIAGDYNEQFF.

This chain uses TRBV4-2 with TRBJ2-2; no clear D. The ends were cut back, 0 bases at V and 3 bases at J, with 17 bases in the middle. CDR3 size: 18 residues. From germline, CDR1 is LGHNA and CDR2 YNFKEQ. The CDR3 sequence is CASSQDSSQLLYTGELFF. The CDR3 coding sequence is TGTGCCAGCAGCCAAGATTCATCTCAACTTCTATACACCGGGGAGCTGTTTTTT.

The sample holds a few counts of this clone. Other nucleotide sequences from this sample produce the same CDR3. This chain connects TRBV21-1 to TRBJ1-1; no DNA check was done on the table's D call, TRBD1. TRBV21-1 is a listed pseudogene. CDR3 size: 18 residues. The CDR3 protein is CASSKVRPGGNWSTEAFF. The CDR3 region has the DNA TGTGCCAGCAGCAAAGTTCGTCCAGGGGGCAATTGGAGCACTGAAGCTTTCTTT.

The chain combines TRBV7-9 with TRBJ2-7; TRBD1 matches 9 bases. The V gene end was trimmed by 6 bases and the J gene end by 0 bases; junction bases not matched to a gene: 12. This CDR3 spans 17 amino acids. Germline lookup yields CDR1 SEHNR and CDR2 FQNEAQ (reference sequence). CDR3 region: CASRSTMGQGSSYEQYF. DNA for the CDR3: TGTGCCAGCAGGTCTACTATGGGACAGGGAAGCTCCTACGAGCAGTACTTC.

The chain employs TRBV18 and TRBJ1-4, with 10 bases lining up with TRBD1. The CDR3 loop spans 14 amino acids. V lost 3 bases, J lost 7 bases, and 2 bases stayed unmatched. CDR1 is KGHSH and CDR2 is LQKENI in the germline V gene. CDR3 DNA: TGTGCCAGCTCACCCGGGACAGGGGCTGAAAAACTGTTTTTT. Protein product: CASSPGTGAEKLFF.

The chain couples TRBV6-5 to TRBJ1-2; D is unresolved. The V end was cut by 6 bases, the J end by 6 bases, with 11 bases between. The CDR3 contains 12 residues. The germline CDR1 and CDR2 sequences are MNHEY and SVGAGI. The CDR3 reads CASSLQADGYTF. In DNA, the CDR3 is TGTGCCAGCAGCCTCCAGGCAGATGGCTACACCTTC.

This chain links TRBV25-1 with TRBJ1-4, with D unresolved. Trimming took off 1 base at V and 4 bases at J, with 19 bases between the two ends. The germline V gene has CDR1 MGHDK and CDR2 SYGVNS. The CDR3 contains 18 residues. As DNA, the CDR3 is TGTGCCAGCAGTGAATTTTTTGGCAGGCCGAGCAATAATGAAAAACTGTTTTTT. Amino acid sequence: CASSEFFGRPSNNEKLFF.